This T cell receptor beta chain was found in a study of T-cell reconstitution after alpha-beta-depleted transplantation in children. For this clonotype: Its matching antigen is unknown.

Preparation of the TCRbeta library involved a method that used unique molecular identifiers. TCRdb analysed the PCR reads with MiXCR anew, one entry per CDR3 protein. The profile shows 700,000 to 950,000 distinct CDR3 sequences, roughly 15% of them singletons. V lost 3 bases to trimming and J lost 1 base; unmatched junction nucleotides: 8. CDR3 length: 16 amino acids. Germline assignment: CDR1 MGHDK and CDR2 SYGVNS. The study, taken as a whole, reports: Several hundred expanded graft clones reportedly gave rise to the alpha-beta T cells present about two months after transplant.

The material sequenced was PBMCs, mostly from graft donor cells, taken 360 days after TCRalphabeta/CD19-depleted stem cell transplant. The chain joins TRBV25-1 to TRBJ2-7; 8 bases align to TRBD2. This sequence originates from a male patient younger than 18 who had a stem cell transplant for acute lymphoblastic leukemia, so the T cells may come from the graft donor. The CDR3 coding sequence is TGTGCCAGCAGTGACCCGGGCGCGGGAGGTTCCTACGAGCAGTACTTC. Translated, it gives CASSDPGAGGSYEQYF.